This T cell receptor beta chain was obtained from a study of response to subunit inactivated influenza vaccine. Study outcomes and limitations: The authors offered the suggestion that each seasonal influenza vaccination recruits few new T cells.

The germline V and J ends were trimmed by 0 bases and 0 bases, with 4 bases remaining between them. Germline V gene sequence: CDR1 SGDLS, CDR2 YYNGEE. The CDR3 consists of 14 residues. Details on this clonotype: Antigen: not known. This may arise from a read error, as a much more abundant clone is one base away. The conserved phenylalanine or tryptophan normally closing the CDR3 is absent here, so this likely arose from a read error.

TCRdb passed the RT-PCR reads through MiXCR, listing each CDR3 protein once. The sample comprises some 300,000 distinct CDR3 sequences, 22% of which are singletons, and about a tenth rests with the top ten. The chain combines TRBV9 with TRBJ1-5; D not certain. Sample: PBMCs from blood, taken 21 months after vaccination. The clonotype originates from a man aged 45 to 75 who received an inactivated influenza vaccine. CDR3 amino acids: CASSVDGSNQPQHL. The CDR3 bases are TGTGCCAGCAGCGTAGACGGTAGCAATCAGCCCCAGCATCTT.